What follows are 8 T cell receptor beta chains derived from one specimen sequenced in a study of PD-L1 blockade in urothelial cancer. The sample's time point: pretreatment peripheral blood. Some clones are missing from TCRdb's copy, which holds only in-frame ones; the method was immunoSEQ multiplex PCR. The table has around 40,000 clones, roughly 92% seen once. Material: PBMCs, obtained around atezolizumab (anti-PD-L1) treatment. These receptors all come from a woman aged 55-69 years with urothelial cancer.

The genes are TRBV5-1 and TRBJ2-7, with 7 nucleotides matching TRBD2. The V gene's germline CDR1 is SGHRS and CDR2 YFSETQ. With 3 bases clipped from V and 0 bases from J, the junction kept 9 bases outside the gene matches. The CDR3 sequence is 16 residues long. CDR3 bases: TGCGCCAGCAGCTCGACCGGGACGGGGGGCTCCTACGAGCAGTACTTC. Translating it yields CASSSTGTGGSYEQYF.

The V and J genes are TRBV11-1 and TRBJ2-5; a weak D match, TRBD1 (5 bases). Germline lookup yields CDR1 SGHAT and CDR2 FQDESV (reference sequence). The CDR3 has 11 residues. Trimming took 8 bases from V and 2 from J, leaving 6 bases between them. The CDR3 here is CASGAQETQYF. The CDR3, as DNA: TGTGCCAGCGGGGCTCAAGAGACCCAGTACTTC.

The CDR3 bases are TGTGCCAGCAGTTTGGCATCAGGGGTCTCCTACGAGCAGTACTTC. This codes for CASSLASGVSYEQYF. The chain combines TRBV28 with TRBJ2-7; weak D call: TRBD1 (6 bases). The CDR3 totals 15 residues. The V end was cut by 3 bases, the J end by 0 bases, with 12 bases between. CDR1 is MDHEN and CDR2 is SYDVKM in the germline V gene.

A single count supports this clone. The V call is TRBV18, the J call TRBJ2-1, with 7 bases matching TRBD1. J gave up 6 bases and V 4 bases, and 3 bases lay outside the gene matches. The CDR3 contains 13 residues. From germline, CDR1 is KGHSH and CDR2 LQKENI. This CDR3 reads CASSLTGVNEQFF. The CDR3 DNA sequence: TGTGCCAGCTCACTCACAGGGGTCAATGAGCAGTTCTTC.

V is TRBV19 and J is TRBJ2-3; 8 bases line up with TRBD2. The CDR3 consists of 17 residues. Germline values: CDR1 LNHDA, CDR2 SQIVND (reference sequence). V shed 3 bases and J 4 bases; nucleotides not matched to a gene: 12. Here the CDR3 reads CASSIGSGSARADTQYF. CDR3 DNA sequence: TGTGCCAGTAGTATTGGGAGCGGGAGTGCTCGTGCAGATACGCAGTATTTT.

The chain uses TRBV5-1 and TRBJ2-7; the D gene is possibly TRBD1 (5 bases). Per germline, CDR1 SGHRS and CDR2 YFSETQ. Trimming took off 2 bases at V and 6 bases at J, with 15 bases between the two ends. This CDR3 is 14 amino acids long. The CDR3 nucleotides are TGCGCCAGCAGCTTCGGCTTGGAAGGGGCCGAGCAGTACTTC. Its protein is CASSFGLEGAEQYF. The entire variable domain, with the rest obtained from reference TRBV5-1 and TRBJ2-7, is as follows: KAGVTQTPRYLIKTRGQQVTLSCSPISGHRSVSWYQQTPGQGLQFLFEYFSETQRNKGNFPGRFSGRQFSNSRSEMNVSTLELGDSALYLCASSFGLEGAEQYFGPGTRLTVT.

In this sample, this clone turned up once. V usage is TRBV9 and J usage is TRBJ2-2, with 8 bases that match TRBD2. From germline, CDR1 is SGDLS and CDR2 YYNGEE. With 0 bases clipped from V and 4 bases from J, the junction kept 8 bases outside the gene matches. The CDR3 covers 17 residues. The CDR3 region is CASSVGELAALTGELFF. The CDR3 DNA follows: TGTGCCAGCAGCGTAGGAGAACTAGCGGCCCTCACCGGGGAGCTGTTTTTT.

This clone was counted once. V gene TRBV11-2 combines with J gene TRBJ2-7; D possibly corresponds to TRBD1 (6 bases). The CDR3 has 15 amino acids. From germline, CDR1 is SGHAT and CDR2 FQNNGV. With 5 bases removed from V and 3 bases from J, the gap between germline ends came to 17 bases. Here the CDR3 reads CASSHDRSPSYEQYF. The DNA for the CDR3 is TGTGCCAGCAGCCATGACAGGTCTCCAAGCTACGAGCAGTACTTC.